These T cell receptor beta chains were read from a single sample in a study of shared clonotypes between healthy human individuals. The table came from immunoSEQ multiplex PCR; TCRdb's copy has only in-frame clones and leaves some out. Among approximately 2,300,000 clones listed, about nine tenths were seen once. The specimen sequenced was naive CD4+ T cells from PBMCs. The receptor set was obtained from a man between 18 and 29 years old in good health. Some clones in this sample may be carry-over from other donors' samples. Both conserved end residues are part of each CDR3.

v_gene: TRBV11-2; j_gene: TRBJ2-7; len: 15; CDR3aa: CASSSDWTGTYEQYF
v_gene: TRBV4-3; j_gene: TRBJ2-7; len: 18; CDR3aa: CASSQRTGGTYLSYEQYF
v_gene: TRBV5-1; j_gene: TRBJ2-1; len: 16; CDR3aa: CASSLSGGFSYNEQFF
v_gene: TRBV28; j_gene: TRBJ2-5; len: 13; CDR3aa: CASSSPPGVSQYF
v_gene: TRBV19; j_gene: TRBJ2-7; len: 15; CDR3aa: CASSLPGLASYEQYF
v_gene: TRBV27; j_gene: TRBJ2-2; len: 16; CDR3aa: CARRRLQGRIPGELFF
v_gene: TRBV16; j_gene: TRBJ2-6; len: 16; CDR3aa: CASSQQGISGANVLTF
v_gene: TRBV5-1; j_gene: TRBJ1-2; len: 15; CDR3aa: CASSSGQTLGYGYTF
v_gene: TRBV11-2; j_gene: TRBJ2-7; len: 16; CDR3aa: CASSQGRRVNSYEQYF
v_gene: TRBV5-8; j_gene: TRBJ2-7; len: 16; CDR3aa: CASSLFPWSSSYEQYF
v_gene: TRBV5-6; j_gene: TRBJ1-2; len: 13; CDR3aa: CASSWTGSYGYTF
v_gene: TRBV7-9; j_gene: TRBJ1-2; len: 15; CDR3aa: CASSPGLGGTHGYTF
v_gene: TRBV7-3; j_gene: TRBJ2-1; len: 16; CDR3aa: CASSPGSGSSYNEQFF
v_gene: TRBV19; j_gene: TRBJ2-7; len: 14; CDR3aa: CASSRTGVRYEQYF
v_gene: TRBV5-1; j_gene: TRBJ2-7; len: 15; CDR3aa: CASSSGGISPYEQYF
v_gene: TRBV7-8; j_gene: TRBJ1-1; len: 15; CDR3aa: CASSLAQAANTEAFF
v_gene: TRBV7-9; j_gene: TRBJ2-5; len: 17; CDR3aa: CASSLGTSGRLGETQYF
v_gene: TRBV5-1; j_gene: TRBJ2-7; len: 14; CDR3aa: CASSLDRPSYEQYF
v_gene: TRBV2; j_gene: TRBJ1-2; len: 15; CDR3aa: CASNPRESFNYGYTF
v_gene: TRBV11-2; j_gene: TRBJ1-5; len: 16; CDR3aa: CASSFSGQAGNQPQHF
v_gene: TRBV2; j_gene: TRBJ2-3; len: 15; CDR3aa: CASSESPSYADTQYF
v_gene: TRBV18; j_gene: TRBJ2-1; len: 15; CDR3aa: CASSPSGPSYNEQFF
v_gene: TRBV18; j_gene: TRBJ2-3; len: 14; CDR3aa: CASSPPSFTDTQYF
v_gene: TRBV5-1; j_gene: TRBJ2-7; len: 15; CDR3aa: CASSLAPETTYEQYF
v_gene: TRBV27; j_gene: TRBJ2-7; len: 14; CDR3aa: CASSSYRGQAEQYF
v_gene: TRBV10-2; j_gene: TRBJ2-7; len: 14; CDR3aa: CASRLAGSSYEQYF
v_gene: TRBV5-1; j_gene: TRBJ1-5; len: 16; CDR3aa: CASSLGIVGSNQPQHF
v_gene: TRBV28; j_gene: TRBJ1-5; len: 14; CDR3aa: CASSQRQGTQPQHF
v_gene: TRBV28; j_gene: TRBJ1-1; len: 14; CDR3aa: CASSSTGLNTEAFF
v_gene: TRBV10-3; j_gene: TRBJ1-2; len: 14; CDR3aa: CAIRPDRGNYGYTF
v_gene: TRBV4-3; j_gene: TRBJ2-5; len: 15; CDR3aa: CASSQDFGADQTQYF
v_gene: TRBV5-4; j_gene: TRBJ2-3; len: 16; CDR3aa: CASSLAGGTSRQAQYF
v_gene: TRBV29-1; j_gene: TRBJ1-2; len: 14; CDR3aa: CSAIIPGQGAGYTF
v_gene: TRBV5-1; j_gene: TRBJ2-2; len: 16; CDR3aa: CASSPGLAGAPGELFF
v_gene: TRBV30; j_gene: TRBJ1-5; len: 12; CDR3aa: CAWSDWVGAQHF
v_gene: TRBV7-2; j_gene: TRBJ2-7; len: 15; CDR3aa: CASSLVQVPGYEQYF
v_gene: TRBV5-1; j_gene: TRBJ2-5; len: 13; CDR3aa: CASSPRMGETQYF
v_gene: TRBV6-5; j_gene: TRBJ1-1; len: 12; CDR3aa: CASSHRNTEAFF
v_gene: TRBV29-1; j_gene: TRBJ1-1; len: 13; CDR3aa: CSVASGGSTEAFF
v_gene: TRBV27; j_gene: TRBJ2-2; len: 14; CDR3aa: CASSSGQSHGELFF
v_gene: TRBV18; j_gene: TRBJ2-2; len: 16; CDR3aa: CASSPVGLAGTGELFF
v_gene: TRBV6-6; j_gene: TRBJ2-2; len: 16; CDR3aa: CASSYSYRRNTGELFF
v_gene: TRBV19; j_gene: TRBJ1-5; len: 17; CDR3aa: CASSIEQGPYSNQPQHF